Each of the 30 T cell receptor beta chains below was sequenced from the same sample in a study of blood T cell repertoires in COVID-19. The table came from immunoSEQ multiplex PCR; TCRdb's copy has only in-frame clones and leaves some out. Of 95,000 to 110,000 clones in the sample, around 85% were seen once. The sample taken for sequencing was peripheral blood. The receptors stem from a woman over 75 with active or convalescent COVID-19.

This clone was recorded a few times. V usage is TRBV5-8 and J usage is TRBJ1-5; 7 bases match TRBD1. J gave up 5 bases and V 4 bases, and 3 bases lay outside the gene matches. CDR1 and CDR2 from the germline V gene are SGHTS and YDEGEE. CDR3 length equals 13 residues. The CDR3 sequence is CASSRTGDQPQHF. The CDR3 DNA reads as TGTGCCAGCAGCCGGACAGGAGATCAGCCCCAGCATTTT.

V gene TRBV5-4 combines with J gene TRBJ2-5; no reliable D call. V was trimmed by 0 bases and J by 2 bases, leaving 8 bases between them. Germline V gene lookup returns CDR1 SGHNT and CDR2 YYREEE (reference sequence). The CDR3 is 14 amino acids. CDR3: CASSLAGWQETQYF. The CDR3, as DNA: TGTGCCAGCAGCTTGGCCGGGTGGCAAGAGACCCAGTACTTC.

The chain carries TRBV25-1 and TRBJ2-1; a weak D match, TRBD2 (6 bases). Germline V gene lookup returns CDR1 MGHDK and CDR2 SYGVNS. The CDR3 has 14 residues. The V end was cut by 4 bases, the J end by 4 bases, with 11 bases between. Here the CDR3 DNA reads TGTGCCAGCAGTGGCTGGGGAGGTTACAATGAGCAGTTCTTC. It encodes CASSGWGGYNEQFF.

The V and J genes are TRBV27 and TRBJ1-5; D not certain. Germline CDR1 and CDR2: MNHEY and SMNVEV (reference sequence). V was trimmed by 3 bases and J by 6 bases, leaving 12 bases between them. CDR3 size: 14 residues. The CDR3 spells CASSLSGFRQPQHF. CDR3 in DNA: TGTGCCAGCAGTTTGTCGGGGTTCCGTCAGCCCCAGCATTTT.

The V and J genes are TRBV7-2 and TRBJ1-6, with a weak D call TRBD1 (6 bases). The V end lost 4 bases, the J end lost 5 bases, and 15 bases lay between the germline ends. The CDR3 has 16 amino acids. Per germline, CDR1 SGHTA and CDR2 FQGNSA. The DNA of the CDR3 is TGTGCCAGCAGCTATAGGTCGGGGGGGCATAATTCACCCCTCCACTTT. Amino acid sequence: CASSYRSGGHNSPLHF.

This chain joins TRBV5-8 and TRBJ1-6, with 8 bases identical to TRBD1. This CDR3 comprises 15 residues. V lost 6 bases, J lost 8 bases, and 10 bases stayed unmatched. The germline V gene has CDR1 SGHTS and CDR2 YDEGEE. The CDR3 DNA is TGTGCCAGCAAGCACAGGGGGTCGGGCCATTCACCCCTCCACTTT. Its protein product is CASKHRGSGHSPLHF. The full variable domain, rest sourced from reference TRBV5-8 and TRBJ1-6, is EAGVTQSPTHLIKTRGQQATLRCSPISGHTSVYWYQQALGLGLQFLLWYDEGEERNRGNFPPRFSGRQFPNYSSELNVNALELEDSALYLCASKHRGSGHSPLHFGNGTRLTVT.

The chain uses TRBV5-1 and TRBJ2-7; D gene uncertain. CDR1 and CDR2 (germline): SGHRS, YFSETQ. Trimming took 0 bases from V and 4 from J, leaving 11 bases between them. This CDR3 region has 14 residues. The CDR3 protein is CASSLDGDRYEQYF. For the CDR3, the DNA is TGCGCCAGCAGCTTGGATGGAGATAGGTACGAGCAGTACTTC.

This chain joins TRBV4-3 and TRBJ1-6; maybe TRBD1 (5 bases). With 1 base removed from V and 3 bases from J, the gap between germline ends came to 10 bases. The CDR3 is 16 amino acids. Germline CDR1 is LGHNA and CDR2 is YSLEER. The CDR3 DNA reads as TGCGCCAGCAGCCAAGCAGGGCCTTTCTATAATTCACCCCTCCACTTT. Translated, it gives CASSQAGPFYNSPLHF.

This clone appeared once. The V and J genes are TRBV9 and TRBJ1-2; perhaps TRBD1 as D (5 bases). The V end lost 0 bases, the J end lost 5 bases, and 14 bases lay between the germline ends. CDR3 size: 15 residues. Germline loops: CDR1 SGDLS, CDR2 YYNGEE. The CDR3 spells CASSVGGGTPYGYTF. DNA for the CDR3: TGTGCCAGCAGCGTAGGGGGGGGGACCCCTTATGGCTACACCTTC.

This sequence joins TRBV11-1 and TRBJ1-1, with a possible D match to TRBD1 (6 bases). The V and J ends lost 2 bases and 5 bases respectively, with 9 bases between them. The CDR3 contains 13 residues. Germline V gene sequence: CDR1 SGHAT, CDR2 FQDESV (reference sequence). CDR3 bases: TGTGCCAGCAGCTTAACCCAGGGGACTGAAGCTTTCTTT. It yields the protein CASSLTQGTEAFF.

This clone was counted only a few times. The chain uses TRBV19 and TRBJ2-7; 8 nucleotides line up with TRBD1. The CDR3 is 14 residues long. The germline CDR1 and CDR2 sequences are LNHDA and SQIVND (reference sequence). Trimming at V came to 7 bases and at J to 7 bases, leaving 12 bases not matched to a gene. The CDR3 nucleotides read TGTGCCAGTAACACGCCGGGACAGGACGGGGAGCAGTACTTC. Its translation is CASNTPGQDGEQYF.

The rearrangement joins TRBV19 to TRBJ1-1; no clear D. The germline gives CDR1 LNHDA, CDR2 SQIVND (reference sequence). This CDR3 comprises 16 residues. Trimming took 4 bases from V and 0 from J, leaving 15 bases between them. The CDR3 loop reads CASSTPPGLVNTEAFF. The CDR3 DNA is TGTGCCAGTAGTACTCCCCCCGGTTTGGTGAACACTGAAGCTTTCTTT.

The rearrangement uses TRBV7-3 and TRBJ2-3, with 9 nucleotides matching TRBD2. Germline values: CDR1 SGHTA, CDR2 FQGTGA. The CDR3 has 15 residues. With V trimmed by 5 bases and J by 8 bases, 11 bases remained unmatched. CDR3 amino acids: CASSLDSGGRGTQYF. CDR3 sequence (DNA): TGTGCCAGCAGCCTAGATAGCGGGGGCCGAGGTACGCAGTATTTT.

This chain uses TRBV27 with TRBJ2-7; D is ambiguous. Trimming shortened V by 3 bases and J by 7 bases, and 13 bases separated the two germline ends. The CDR3 is 13 residues long. CDR1 is MNHEY and CDR2 is SMNVEV in the germline V gene (reference sequence). The CDR3 protein is CASSLLPAREQYF. CDR3 sequence (DNA): TGTGCCAGCAGTTTGCTCCCTGCTCGGGAGCAGTACTTC.

The sample holds one count of this clone. The chain links TRBV18 to TRBJ1-5, with a tentative D call TRBD1 (5 bases). CDR3 length equals 13 residues. V was trimmed by 6 bases and J by 5 bases, leaving 11 bases between them. The germline CDR1 and CDR2 sequences are KGHSH and LQKENI. CDR3 DNA sequence: TGTGCCAGCTCCCCGGGCAGGGATCAGCCCCAGCATTTT. Translating gives CASSPGRDQPQHF.

A single count supports this clone. The chain uses TRBV27 and TRBJ1-1; D gene unclear. Per the germline V gene, CDR1 is MNHEY and CDR2 is SMNVEV (reference sequence). CDR3 length equals 12 residues. Trimming took off 2 bases at V and 11 bases at J, with 12 bases between the two ends. The CDR3 here is CASSLGFGEAFF. The CDR3 coding sequence is TGTGCCAGCAGTTTAGGTTTTGGGGAGGCTTTCTTT.

The chain couples TRBV5-1 to TRBJ1-1; maybe TRBD1 (6 bases). This CDR3 region has 12 residues. V was shortened by 5 bases and J by 8 bases, with 13 bases between the two germline ends. Germline lookup yields CDR1 SGHRS and CDR2 YFSETQ. CDR3 amino acids: CASRRDNREAFF. The CDR3 DNA sequence: TGCGCCAGCAGAAGGGACAATCGGGAAGCTTTCTTT.

The chain links TRBV6-4 to TRBJ2-3; 7 nucleotides line up with TRBD2. The CDR3 covers 14 residues. Per the germline V gene, CDR1 is MRHNA and CDR2 is SNTAGT. Unmatched junction bases numbered 1, after V lost 4 bases and J lost 0 bases. The CDR3 coding sequence is TGTGCCAGCAGTGGCGGGAGTAGCACAGATACGCAGTATTTT. This gives the protein CASSGGSSTDTQYF.

This clone was seen a few times. The gene calls are TRBV28 and TRBJ1-4; D unclear. V was cut by 2 bases and J by 10 bases, with 8 bases left in between. Germline V gives CDR1 MDHEN, CDR2 SYDVKM. CDR3 size: 12 residues. This CDR3 is CASSLGEGKLFF. The CDR3, as DNA: TGTGCCAGCAGTTTAGGGGAGGGAAAACTGTTTTTT.

The chain joins TRBV2 to TRBJ1-2; D remains ambiguous. Trimming stripped 11 bases from V and 0 bases from J, with 16 bases between. This CDR3 has 14 residues. CDR1 is SNHLY, CDR2 FYNNEI, per germline. The CDR3 reads CASRQESANYGYTF. The DNA of the CDR3 is TGTGCCTCTAGGCAAGAATCGGCTAACTATGGCTACACCTTC.

This sequence joins TRBV4-1 and TRBJ1-3; D unclear. From germline, CDR1 is MGHRA and CDR2 YSYEKL. Trimming shortened V by 8 bases and J by 0 bases, and 14 bases separated the two germline ends. This CDR3 has 15 amino acids. CDR3 sequence (DNA): TGCGCCAGCCGTCCAAAACATTTCTCTGGAAACACCATATATTTT. Amino acid sequence: CASRPKHFSGNTIYF.

This chain joins TRBV24-1 and TRBJ2-5; a possible D gene is TRBD2 (6 bases). V dropped 4 bases and J dropped 5 bases, with 16 bases sitting between them. The length of the CDR3 is 15 residues. In germline, CDR1 is KGHDR, CDR2 SFDVKD. The CDR3 loop is CATSDTEGAGETQYF. The CDR3 DNA reads as TGTGCCACCAGTGACACGGAGGGCGCTGGGGAGACCCAGTACTTC.

CDR3 DNA: TGTGCCAGCAGCCACACAGTCGTCTTAGCGGGGGGGAACACCGGGGAGCTGTTTTTT. Residues: CASSHTVVLAGGNTGELFF. The V gene is TRBV3-1 (or the pseudogene TRBV3-2), the J gene TRBJ2-2; the match to TRBD2 covers 10 bases. V shed 3 bases, J shed 1 base, and the junction held 11 bases outside the gene matches. The CDR3 runs to 19 residues. Looked up from germline, CDR1 is LGHDT and CDR2 is YNNKEL (reference sequence).

The chain recombines TRBV29-1 with TRBJ1-1; D uncertain. Trimming left V 5 bases short and J 4 bases short, with 8 bases between. This CDR3 has 11 amino acids. Germline CDR1 SQVTM, CDR2 ANQGSEA. CDR3 bases: TGCAGCGTTAAGGGAGGCACTGAAGCTTTCTTT. Protein: CSVKGGTEAFF.

This clone was seen just once. The gene calls are TRBV12-3 or TRBV12-4 and TRBJ2-1; D call uncertain. The V end was cut by 3 bases, the J end by 5 bases, with 8 bases between. CDR3 size: 13 residues. Here the CDR3 DNA reads TGTGCCAGCAGTTTGGCCAGTAACAATGAGCAGTTCTTC. Translation: CASSLASNNEQFF.

This rearrangement joins TRBV11-2 to TRBJ1-3; 8 nucleotides line up with TRBD1. Trimming cost V 5 bases and J 0 bases; bases outside gene matches: 3. CDR1 SGHAT and CDR2 FQNNGV come from the germline V gene. The CDR3 has 15 amino acids. For the CDR3, the DNA is TGTGCCAGCAGCCTTACAGGGGGCTCTGGAAACACCATATATTTT. This encodes CASSLTGGSGNTIYF.

V is TRBV7-8 and J is TRBJ1-5; D possibly corresponds to TRBD1 (6 bases). Germline loops: CDR1 SGHVS, CDR2 FQNEAQ. V lost 5 bases and J 2 bases, leaving 13 bases between the germline ends. This CDR3 has 15 residues. In DNA form, the CDR3 reads TGTGCCAGCAGCCTAGGAGACAGGCGCAATCAGCCCCAGCATTTT. Its protein is CASSLGDRRNQPQHF.

The chain recombines TRBV5-1 with TRBJ2-5; 9 nucleotides line up with TRBD2. The length of the CDR3 is 15 residues. Germline V gives CDR1 SGHRS, CDR2 YFSETQ. V lost 0 bases and J lost 5; bases outside the gene matches: 5. CDR3 nucleotides: TGCGCCAGCAGCTTGGAAGGGACTAGCCAGGAGACCCAGTACTTC. Translation gives CASSLEGTSQETQYF.

The V gene is TRBV6-5, the J gene TRBJ2-3, with TRBD1 identical over 8 bases. Germline V gene lookup returns CDR1 MNHEY and CDR2 SVGAGI. V shed 0 bases, J shed 7 bases, and the junction held 6 bases outside the gene matches. The CDR3 has 15 residues. The CDR3 DNA sequence: TGTGCCAGCAGTTACTCCAGGGGGCCTGTACATACGCAGTATTTT. Its protein product is CASSYSRGPVHTQYF.

This chain uses TRBV10-3 with TRBJ2-6; D perhaps matches TRBD1 (5 bases). The CDR3 is made up of 15 amino acids. CDR1 is ENHRY and CDR2 is SYGVKD in the germline V gene. Trimming took 8 bases from V and 0 from J, leaving 11 bases between them. The CDR3 sequence: CAILDSSSGANVLTF. CDR3 DNA: TGTGCCATCTTAGACAGCTCCTCTGGGGCCAACGTCCTGACTTTC.